The 18 T cell receptor beta chains given below trace back to one sample, sequenced in a study of T-cell reconstitution after alpha-beta-depleted transplantation in children. The TCRbeta library incorporated unique molecular identifiers. Via MiXCR, TCRdb re-called the PCR reads, giving one row per CDR3 protein. The repertoire holds 540,000 or so distinct CDR3 sequences, with roughly 23% as singletons. Sequencing was performed on PBMCs, mostly from graft donor cells, taken 360 days after TCRalphabeta/CD19-depleted stem cell transplant. These receptor sequences come from a boy under three years old who had a stem cell transplant for acute myeloid leukemia, so the T cells may come from the graft donor.

This clonotype was recorded many times. The chain uses TRBV12-5 and TRBJ2-1; 8 nucleotides line up with TRBD2. V was clipped by 7 bases and J by 8 bases; unmatched bases: 7. Germline values: CDR1 LGHNT, CDR2 FRNRAP. The CDR3 is 13 amino acids. The CDR3 DNA sequence: TGTGCTAGTGCCGTCGGGGGGGCCGATGAGCAGTTCTTC. It specifies CASAVGGADEQFF.

This clonotype was seen at least ten times. CDR3 amino acids: CSAVRGNEQFF. CDR3 coding DNA: TGCAGCGCAGTTAGGGGGAATGAGCAGTTCTTC. V and J are TRBV29-1 and TRBJ2-1; tentative D call: TRBD1 (6 bases). The CDR3 spans 11 residues. Germline assignment: CDR1 SQVTM and CDR2 ANQGSEA. V dropped 7 bases and J dropped 7 bases, with 11 bases sitting between them.

J is TRBJ1-1 and V is TRBV4-1; the match to TRBD1 covers 10 bases. This CDR3 is built from 17 residues. The germline CDR1 and CDR2 sequences are MGHRA and YSYEKL. Unmatched junction bases numbered 5, after V lost 1 base and J lost 0 bases. The CDR3 coding sequence is TGCGCCAGCAGCCAAGGTGGGACAGGGGAAGTGAACACTGAAGCTTTCTTT. Translation: CASSQGGTGEVNTEAFF.

The chain recombines TRBV15 with TRBJ2-7; D is possibly TRBD1 (5 bases). Germline lookup yields CDR1 LNHNV and CDR2 YYDKDF (reference sequence). Trimming cost V 3 bases and J 3 bases, with 12 bases left between them. This CDR3 comprises 14 residues. In DNA form, the CDR3 reads TGTGCCACCAGCAGCCAAGGACACTTCTACGAGCAGTACTTC. It specifies CATSSQGHFYEQYF.

The chain is built from TRBV7-2 and TRBJ2-7; 8 bases are a match to TRBD1. CDR1 SGHTA and CDR2 FQGNSA come from the germline V gene. Trimming took 5 bases from V and 2 from J; bases not matched to a gene: 8. The CDR3 consists of 15 residues. CDR3 coding DNA: TGTGCCAGCAGCACCGGACAGGGAATCCCCTACGAGCAGTACGTC. Translated, it gives CASSTGQGIPYEQYV.

This clonotype was seen many times. CDR3 sequence reads: CASRGGGINQPQHF. The CDR3 bases are TGTGCCAGCAGGGGTGGGGGGATCAATCAGCCCCAGCATTTT. The J gene is TRBJ1-5, the V gene TRBV12-3 or TRBV12-4, with D possibly TRBD1 on 5 matching bases. The CDR3 has 14 amino acids. The V gene lost 6 bases and the J gene lost 3 bases, with 12 bases spanning the gap.

This clonotype came up a few times. This sequence joins TRBV20-1 and TRBJ2-3, with 9 bases that match TRBD2. The germline gives CDR1 DFQATT, CDR2 SNEGSKA (reference sequence). This CDR3 region has 16 residues. With 0 bases clipped from V and 1 base from J, the junction kept 5 bases outside the gene matches. CDR3 DNA sequence: TGCAGTGCTAGAGATTCAAGACTAGCGGGCACAGATACGCAGTATTTT. Protein sequence: CSARDSRLAGTDTQYF.

This clonotype was recorded many times. The DNA of the CDR3 is TGCAGCGTGAAACAGGGGGACAATGAGCAGTTCTTC. Protein: CSVKQGDNEQFF. The gene calls are TRBV29-1 and TRBJ2-1, with TRBD1 identical over 8 bases. The CDR3 contains 12 residues. Trimming at V came to 6 bases and at J to 5 bases, leaving 3 bases not matched to a gene. Per the germline V gene, CDR1 is SQVTM and CDR2 is ANQGSEA.

This clonotype was counted many times. This chain connects TRBV28 to TRBJ1-1; TRBD1 is a possible D gene (5 bases). Germline V CDR1 and CDR2: MDHEN, SYDVKM. The length of the CDR3 is 14 residues. Trimming left V 6 bases short and J 5 bases short, with 16 bases between. As DNA, the CDR3 is TGTGCCAGCAGACTAGGGGTGGCGGGTACTGAAGCTTTCTTT. It is translated as CASRLGVAGTEAFF.

J is TRBJ2-5 and V is TRBV6-5, with 14 bases matching TRBD2. J was trimmed by 2 bases and V by 3 bases; bases with no gene match: 2. Germline lookup yields CDR1 MNHEY and CDR2 SVGAGI. This CDR3 contains 16 residues. CDR3 sequence: CASSYWTSGGQETQYF. CDR3 in DNA: TGTGCCAGCAGTTATTGGACTAGCGGGGGGCAAGAGACCCAGTACTTC.

Relative to its sample, this clonotype is medium-sized. The chain joins TRBV12-3 or TRBV12-4 to TRBJ2-3; no definite D call. This CDR3 spans 11 amino acids. V gave up 3 bases and J gave up 5 bases, with 3 bases separating them. The CDR3: CASSFLDTQYF. The DNA for the CDR3 is TGTGCCAGCAGTTTTCTAGATACGCAGTATTTT.

In its sample, this clonotype was seen once. The chain is built from TRBV11-3 and TRBJ2-1, with 7 bases lining up with TRBD2. Germline CDR1 is SGHNT and CDR2 is YENEEA. With 7 bases clipped from V and 4 bases from J, the junction kept 4 bases outside the gene matches. CDR3 size: 13 residues. The CDR3 DNA follows: TGTGCCAGCACCCGGGGGGATTACAATGAGCAGTTCTTC. Its translation: CASTRGDYNEQFF.

This clonotype was observed a handful of times. This sequence joins TRBV5-1 and TRBJ2-5, with D maybe TRBD1 (6 bases). The CDR3 loop spans 16 amino acids. Trimming pared 1 base from V and 4 bases from J, leaving 17 bases between. Germline CDR1 SGHRS, CDR2 YFSETQ. CDR3 DNA: TGCGCCAGCAGCTTGTATACCGCAGGGGAAGGAGAGACCCAGTACTTC. Its translation: CASSLYTAGEGETQYF.

This chain uses TRBV20-1 with TRBJ2-3, with D possibly matching TRBD2 (5 bases). The V end lost 1 base, the J end lost 6 bases, and 17 bases lay between the germline ends. The germline CDR1 and CDR2 sequences are DFQATT and SNEGSKA (reference sequence). The CDR3 is 15 amino acids. The CDR3 bases are TGCAGTGCTAGAGGCGGGTGGGCCGTTCTTGATACGCAGTATTTT. Encoded protein: CSARGGWAVLDTQYF.

This clonotype was observed at least ten times. The chain recombines TRBV11-2 with TRBJ2-3; maybe TRBD2 (7 bases). The length of the CDR3 is 16 residues. Trimming removed 5 bases at V and 3 bases at J, with 18 bases between. CDR1 and CDR2 (germline): SGHAT, FQNNGV. CDR3 loop: CASSDSGGRRTDTQYF. The CDR3 DNA reads as TGTGCCAGCAGCGATTCCGGGGGGCGTCGTACAGATACGCAGTATTTT.

This chain links TRBV20-1 with TRBJ2-3, with D perhaps matching TRBD2 (5 bases). Germline loops: CDR1 DFQATT, CDR2 SNEGSKA (reference sequence). CDR3 length: 16 residues. Deletions cut 0 bases from V and 0 bases from J, with 13 bases between. The CDR3 sequence: CSAREAKGLSTDTQYF. In DNA form, the CDR3 reads TGCAGTGCTAGAGAAGCCAAAGGACTGAGCACAGATACGCAGTATTTT.

This clonotype appeared many times. This sequence joins TRBV7-9 and TRBJ2-2, with 7 bases matching TRBD2. The CDR3 extends over 17 amino acids. V lost 7 bases and J lost 6; bases outside the gene matches: 17. The germline gives CDR1 SEHNR, CDR2 FQNEAQ (reference sequence). CDR3 sequence reads: CASTNFSGLFLPGELFF. As DNA, the CDR3 is TGTGCCAGCACCAACTTCTCGGGACTATTTTTGCCCGGGGAGCTGTTTTTT.

This clonotype appeared a few times. This chain links TRBV15 with TRBJ2-3; 11 bases are a match to TRBD2. V shed 3 bases and J 5 bases; nucleotides not matched to a gene: 19. Germline assignment: CDR1 LNHNV and CDR2 YYDKDF (reference sequence). This CDR3 is 20 amino acids long. CDR3 nucleotides: TGTGCCACCAGCAGTGACTTCACTAGCGGGGGCCCTCACATGGAAGATACGCAGTATTTT. This sequence encodes CATSSDFTSGGPHMEDTQYF.